This is a list of T cell receptor beta chains from one sample in a study of blood T cells in healthy people across ages. TCRdb fed the 5' RACE reads into MiXCR, producing one record per CDR3 protein. There are about 1,000,000 distinct CDR3 sequences in the sample; 45% occur only once, and approximately 17% lies in the top ten. The specimen sequenced was blood. These receptors all come from a woman in her fifties or sixties in good health. Each CDR3 is given with its conserved first and last residue. D genes are given only for firm matches. A clone size is listed for some rows: how often the clone was seen (once, few, many), or a class if it is expanded.

CDR3	DNA	V	J	D	length	size
CSARYGTSGGPRANEQFF	TGCAGTGCTAGATACGGGACTAGCGGGGGCCCCAGGGCTAATGAGCAGTTCTTC	TRBV20-1	TRBJ2-1	TRBD2	18	once
CASKPGQGAYEQYF	TGTGCCAGCAAGCCCGGACAGGGGGCATACGAGCAGTACTTC	TRBV6-5	TRBJ2-7	TRBD1	14	.
CSARGWSQTSGSTDTQYF	TGCAGTGCTAGAGGTTGGTCCCAGACTAGCGGGAGTACAGATACGCAGTATTTT	TRBV20-1	TRBJ2-3	TRBD2	18	.
CSARESRRANYGYTF	TGCAGTGCTAGAGAGAGCAGGCGAGCTAACTATGGCTACACCTTC	TRBV20-1	TRBJ1-2	.	15	.
CSARNRGNTEAFF	TGCAGTGCTAGAAACAGGGGAAACACTGAAGCTTTCTTT	TRBV20-1	TRBJ1-1	TRBD1	13	.
CASSGGGRRADTQYF	TGTGCCAGCAGTGGGGGCGGGAGACGGGCAGATACGCAGTATTTT	TRBV6-1	TRBJ2-3	TRBD2	15	.
CSATEDSFQRQTLGNEQFF	TGCAGTGCTACCGAGGATAGTTTCCAGCGACAGACCCTTGGCAATGAGCAGTTCTTC	TRBV20-1	TRBJ2-1	.	19	.
CAHSGRTGTGDSEQYF	TGTGCCCACTCAGGGAGAACCGGGACAGGGGATTCCGAGCAGTACTTC	TRBV10-3	TRBJ2-7	TRBD1	16	.
CASSNRLAGEGEQYF	TGTGCCAGCAGCAATCGACTAGCGGGAGAAGGGGAGCAGTACTTC	TRBV9	TRBJ2-7	TRBD2	15	.
CGARNSGRAYNEQYF	TGCGGTGCTAGAAATAGCGGGAGAGCCTACAATGAGCAGTACTTC	TRBV20-1	TRBJ2-4	TRBD2	15	.
CASSSLAANEQFF	TGCGCCAGCAGCTCTCTAGCGGCAAATGAGCAGTTCTTC	TRBV5-1	TRBJ2-1	TRBD2	13	few
CAISTRRGLAGHTGELFF	TGTGCCATCAGTACGCGCCGGGGACTAGCGGGGCACACCGGGGAGCTGTTTTTT	TRBV10-3	TRBJ2-2	TRBD2	18	.
CASSGRSNQPQHF	TGTGCCAGCAGCGGACGTAGCAATCAGCCCCAGCATTTT	TRBV2	TRBJ1-5	.	13	many
CSARDGSIQETQYF	TGCAGTGCTAGAGACGGTAGCATCCAAGAGACCCAGTACTTC	TRBV20-1	TRBJ2-5	.	14	many
CASSSGPLLYF	TGTGCCAGCAGTTCCGGACCGCTCCTGTACTTC	TRBV7-2	TRBJ2-5	.	11	.
CASSQAMGGSSYNEQYF	TGTGCCAGCAGCCAAGCGATGGGAGGGAGCTCCTACAATGAGCAGTACTTC	TRBV4-2	TRBJ2-7	TRBD2	17	.
CASSFGINEKLFF	TGTGCCAGCAGTTTCGGGATTAATGAAAAACTGTTTTTT	TRBV27	TRBJ1-4	.	13	.
CASIAGGRLLNYGYTF	TGTGCCAGCATCGCCGGGGGCAGACTCTTAAACTATGGCTACACCTTC	TRBV6-2/TRBV6-3	TRBJ1-2	.	16	.
CASSATGVGGYTF	TGTGCCAGCAGTGCGACAGGGGTCGGTGGCTACACCTTC	TRBV28	TRBJ1-2	TRBD1	13	.
CASTVGGAKDTQYF	TGTGCCAGCACCGTGGGGGGAGCGAAAGATACGCAGTATTTT	TRBV7-9	TRBJ2-3	.	14	.
CASSLVGWTGDGYTF	TGTGCCAGCAGCTTAGTGGGCTGGACAGGGGATGGCTACACCTTC	TRBV7-8	TRBJ1-2	TRBD1	15	once
CARDRIAKNIQYF	TGTGCCAGGGACAGGATAGCCAAAAACATTCAGTACTTC	TRBV6-4	TRBJ2-4	TRBD1	13	few
CSARERLAGIYSYNEQFF	TGCAGTGCTAGAGAGCGACTAGCGGGAATTTACTCCTACAATGAGCAGTTCTTC	TRBV20-1	TRBJ2-1	TRBD2	18	few
CASTVEREVPEQYF	TGTGCCAGCACCGTAGAGCGGGAGGTCCCGGAGCAGTACTTC	TRBV6-1	TRBJ2-7	TRBD2	14	.
CASSLDTNGRNSPLHF	TGCGCCAGCAGCTTGGACACCAACGGGCGTAATTCACCCCTCCACTTT	TRBV5-1	TRBJ1-6	.	16	.
CASSGRFGLAGVYTQYF	TGTGCCAGCAGCGGCCGATTCGGACTAGCGGGAGTGTATACGCAGTATTTT	TRBV3-1	TRBJ2-3	TRBD2	17	few
CASSWTAAYEQYF	TGCGCCAGCAGCTGGACAGCCGCCTACGAGCAGTACTTC	TRBV5-1	TRBJ2-7	.	13	many
CASSWGSGTYEQYF	TGTGCCAGCAGTTGGGGTAGCGGGACCTACGAGCAGTACTTC	TRBV12-3/TRBV12-4	TRBJ2-7	TRBD2	14	.
CASTRGQATDTQYF	TGCGCCAGCACCCGGGGGCAGGCCACAGATACGCAGTATTTT	TRBV5-1	TRBJ2-3	.	14	once
CSARDAGVGRTQYF	TGCAGTGCTAGAGATGCCGGGGTTGGGCGCACCCAGTACTTC	TRBV20-1	TRBJ2-5	.	14	.
CSASDGYEKLFF	TGCAGTGCTAGTGACGGGTATGAAAAACTGTTTTTT	TRBV20-1	TRBJ1-4	.	12	few
CASTQGYEQYF	TGTGCCAGCACCCAGGGATACGAGCAGTACTTC	TRBV7-8	TRBJ2-7	.	11	few
CATSREEYSGEQYF	TGTGCCACCAGCAGAGAGGAGTATTCGGGCGAGCAGTACTTC	TRBV15	TRBJ2-7	.	14	few
CASTPPGTANEQFF	TGCGCCAGCACTCCACCCGGGACAGCCAACGAGCAGTTCTTC	TRBV5-1	TRBJ2-1	TRBD1	14	.
CSARKERGRFF	TGCAGTGCTAGGAAAGAACGGGGTAGGTTCTTC	TRBV20-1	TRBJ2-1	.	11	few
CASSTPLAGTETQYF	TGTGCCAGCAGCACCCCTCTAGCGGGAACGGAGACCCAGTACTTC	TRBV9	TRBJ2-5	TRBD2	15	.
CSARDRRQGFGNTRGIQYF	TGCAGTGCTAGAGATAGGAGGCAGGGTTTCGGGAATACCAGGGGGATTCAGTACTTC	TRBV20-1	TRBJ2-4	TRBD1	19	few
CASSPSPLRQETQYF	TGTGCCAGCTCACCGAGCCCCCTTCGACAAGAGACCCAGTACTTC	TRBV18	TRBJ2-5	.	15	.
CASRARTYEQYF	TGTGCCAGCAGGGCGAGAACCTACGAGCAGTACTTC	TRBV6-1	TRBJ2-7	.	12	.
CASSPSTGGYGYTF	TGTGCCAGCAGTCCCTCGACAGGAGGATATGGCTACACCTTC	TRBV6-5	TRBJ1-2	.	14	.
CASSLAWTGHEQYF	TGTGCCAGCAGCTTGGCCTGGACAGGTCACGAGCAGTACTTC	TRBV5-8	TRBJ2-7	TRBD1	14	.
CAIRGTGGLNTEAFF	TGTGCCATCAGGGGGACAGGGGGATTGAACACTGAAGCTTTCTTT	TRBV10-3	TRBJ1-1	TRBD1	15	.